This TCR beta chain originates from a study of blood T cell repertoires in COVID-19. About the study: Sources were T cells, B-cell-depleted T cells, or PBMCs; the material itself was cDNA or gDNA.

Assay used: immunoSEQ multiplex PCR; TCRdb lists only in-frame clones, some missing. The profile shows 90,000 to 140,000 clones, roughly 76% of them singletons. V lost 1 base to trimming and J lost 0 bases, with 16 bases between them. The CDR3 consists of 18 residues. Germline-derived CDR1 and CDR2 are LGHNA and YSLEER. Sequences were obtained from peripheral blood. The gene calls are TRBV4-3 and TRBJ1-5, with D perhaps TRBD1 (6 bases). This receptor was obtained from a woman in her 70s with acute or convalescent COVID-19. The CDR3 here is CASSQVSAGAHSNQPQHF. Written as DNA, the CDR3 is TGCGCCAGCAGCCAAGTTTCTGCAGGGGCCCATAGCAATCAGCCCCAGCATTTT.